The present T cell receptor beta chain was sequenced within a study of beta chain features in type 1 diabetes. On the study more broadly: The study examined more than 100,000,000 sorted cells across all samples. Study-level points and caveats: TCRB repertoires of naive, central memory and Treg cells appeared more similar among patients than among healthy donors.

Naive, central memory, regulatory and stem cell-like memory cells within the CD4+ compartment were sorted using CD45RO/CCR7/CD25/CD127/CD95/CD27. Sequenced material consisted of expressed TCRB transcripts (all of the isolated RNA was reverse transcribed). Profiled with immunoSEQ multiplex PCR; TCRdb holds only in-frame clones, not every one. This sample has under 900,000 clones, with around a sixth found just once. Germline CDR1 is MNHEY and CDR2 is SVGAGI. Trimming cost V 1 base and J 5 bases, with 11 bases left between them. This CDR3 has 14 residues. As regards this clone: Antigen specificity is unknown.

The clonotype originates from a woman between 18 and 30 years old in good health. The sequenced material came from naive CD4+ T cells from blood. The chain has TRBV6-5 and TRBJ1-1; D is possibly TRBD1 (6 bases). The CDR3 DNA reads TGTGCCAGCAGTTACTATGGGAGGGGGACTGAAGCTTTCTTT. It encodes CASSYYGRGTEAFF.